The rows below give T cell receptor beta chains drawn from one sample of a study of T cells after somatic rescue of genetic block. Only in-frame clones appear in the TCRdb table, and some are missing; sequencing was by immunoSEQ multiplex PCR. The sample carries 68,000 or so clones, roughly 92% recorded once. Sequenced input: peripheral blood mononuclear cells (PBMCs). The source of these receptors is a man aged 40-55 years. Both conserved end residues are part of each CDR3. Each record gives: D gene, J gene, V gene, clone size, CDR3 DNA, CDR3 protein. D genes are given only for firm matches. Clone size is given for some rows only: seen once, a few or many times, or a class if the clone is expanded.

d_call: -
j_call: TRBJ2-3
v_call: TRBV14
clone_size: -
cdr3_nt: TGTGCCAGCAGCAAAAGGAGGGATACGCAGTATTTT
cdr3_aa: CASSKRRDTQYF

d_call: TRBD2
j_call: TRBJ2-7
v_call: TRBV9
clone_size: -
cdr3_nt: TGTGCCAGCAGCGTAGATAGCGGGGGAAGCTCCTACGAGCAGTACTTC
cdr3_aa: CASSVDSGGSSYEQYF

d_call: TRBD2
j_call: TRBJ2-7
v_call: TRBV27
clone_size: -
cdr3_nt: TGTGCCAGCAGTTCGACGGGAGGGGACGAGCAGTACTTC
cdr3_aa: CASSSTGGDEQYF

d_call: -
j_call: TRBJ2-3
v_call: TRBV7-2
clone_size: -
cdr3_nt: TGTGCCAGCAGCTTAGCCGCAGATACGCAGTATTTT
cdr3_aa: CASSLAADTQYF

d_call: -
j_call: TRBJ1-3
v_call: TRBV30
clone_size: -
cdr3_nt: TGTGCCTGGAGCGCCGGGACCTCTGGAAACACCATATATTTT
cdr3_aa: CAWSAGTSGNTIYF

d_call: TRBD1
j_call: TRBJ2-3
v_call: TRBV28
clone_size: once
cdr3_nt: TGTGCCAGCAGTGCATACCCGACAGGGCCCGGCACAGATACGCAGTATTTT
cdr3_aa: CASSAYPTGPGTDTQYF

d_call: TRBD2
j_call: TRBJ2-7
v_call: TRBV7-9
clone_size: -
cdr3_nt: TGTGCCAGCAGCATGAGCGGGAACTCCTACGAGCAGTACTTC
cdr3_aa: CASSMSGNSYEQYF

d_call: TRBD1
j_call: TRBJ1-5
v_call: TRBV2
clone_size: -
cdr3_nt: TGTGCCAGCAGCGGGACAGGGGGCGATTTCAGCAATCAGCCCCAGCATTTT
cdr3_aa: CASSGTGGDFSNQPQHF

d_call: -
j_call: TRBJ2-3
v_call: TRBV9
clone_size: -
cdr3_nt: TGTGCCAGCAGCGTAGGTCAGAGCACAGATACGCAGTATTTT
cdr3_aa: CASSVGQSTDTQYF

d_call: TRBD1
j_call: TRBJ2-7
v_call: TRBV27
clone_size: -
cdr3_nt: TGTGCCAGCAGTGGCCTCCGGGACAGGAGCGAGCAGTACTTC
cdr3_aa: CASSGLRDRSEQYF

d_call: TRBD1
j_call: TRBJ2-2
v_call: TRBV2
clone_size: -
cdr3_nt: TGTGCCAGCTTGGGACAGATGAACACCGGGGAGCTGTTTTTT
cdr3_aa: CASLGQMNTGELFF

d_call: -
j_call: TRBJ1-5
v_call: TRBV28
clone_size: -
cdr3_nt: TGTGCCAGCAGTTTCCTGTATGGCAATCAGCCCCAGCATTTT
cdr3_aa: CASSFLYGNQPQHF

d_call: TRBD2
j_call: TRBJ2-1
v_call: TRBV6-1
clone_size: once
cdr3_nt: TGTGCCAGCAGTGAAGCCGTAACGGGGGGGAGTCGTTACAATGAGCAGTTCTTC
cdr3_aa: CASSEAVTGGSRYNEQFF

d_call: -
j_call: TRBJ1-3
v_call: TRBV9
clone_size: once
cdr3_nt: TGTGCCAGCAGCCGCCCCCAGGGATCTGGAAACACCATATATTTT
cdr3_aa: CASSRPQGSGNTIYF

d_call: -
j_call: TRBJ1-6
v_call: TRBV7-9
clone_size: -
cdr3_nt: TGTGCCAGCAGCTTAGGCGGAGATCATTCACCCCTCCACTTT
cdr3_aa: CASSLGGDHSPLHF

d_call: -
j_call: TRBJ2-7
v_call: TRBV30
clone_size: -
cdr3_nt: TGTGCCTGGAGTGTATCGTCCTACGAGCAGTACTTC
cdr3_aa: CAWSVSSYEQYF

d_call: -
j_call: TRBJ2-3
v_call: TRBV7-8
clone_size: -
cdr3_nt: TGTGCCAGCAGCTTATACCTCTCGACCACAGATACGCAGTATTTT
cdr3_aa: CASSLYLSTTDTQYF

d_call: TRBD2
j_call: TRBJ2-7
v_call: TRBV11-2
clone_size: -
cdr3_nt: TGTGCCAGCAGCCCGGGACTAGCGGGAACCTACGAGCAGTACTTC
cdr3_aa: CASSPGLAGTYEQYF

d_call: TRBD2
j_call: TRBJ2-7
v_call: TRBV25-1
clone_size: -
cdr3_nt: TGTGCCAGCAGTGAAGGACTAGCGGCATCCTACGAGCAGTACTTC
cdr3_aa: CASSEGLAASYEQYF

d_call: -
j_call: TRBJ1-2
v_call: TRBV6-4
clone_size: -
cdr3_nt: TGTGCCAGCAGTGACTCGATATGGGAACCTAACTATGGCTACACCTTC
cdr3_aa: CASSDSIWEPNYGYTF

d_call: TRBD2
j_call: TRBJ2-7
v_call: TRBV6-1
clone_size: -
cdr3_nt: TGTGCCAGCAGCACCAACCTAGCGGACTCTCGCGAGCAGTACTTC
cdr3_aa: CASSTNLADSREQYF

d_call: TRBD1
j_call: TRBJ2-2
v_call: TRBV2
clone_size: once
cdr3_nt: TGTGCCAGCAGGACCGGGACAGTTTTCACCGGGGAGCTGTTTTTT
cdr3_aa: CASRTGTVFTGELFF

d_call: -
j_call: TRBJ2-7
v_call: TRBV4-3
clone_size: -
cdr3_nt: TGCGCCAGCAGCCAAGAACTAGCCGACCACTACGAGCAGTACTTC
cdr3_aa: CASSQELADHYEQYF

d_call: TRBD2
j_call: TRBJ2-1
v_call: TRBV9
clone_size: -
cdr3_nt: TGTGCCAGCAGCGCGAGCGGGAGTACCTACAATGAGCAGTTCTTC
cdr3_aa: CASSASGSTYNEQFF

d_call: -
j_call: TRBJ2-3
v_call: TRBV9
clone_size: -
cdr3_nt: TGTGCCAGCAGCGTAGAGCAGGGGAGCAACGGAGATACGCAGTATTTT
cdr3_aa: CASSVEQGSNGDTQYF

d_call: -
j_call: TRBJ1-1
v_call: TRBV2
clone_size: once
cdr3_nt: TGTGCCAGCAGTGTCGGGGGGATGAACACTGAAGCTTTCTTT
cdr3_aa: CASSVGGMNTEAFF

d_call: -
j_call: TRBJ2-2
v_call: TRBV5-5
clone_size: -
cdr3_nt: TGTGCCAGCAGAAACGGGTGGAACACCGGGGAGCTGTTTTTT
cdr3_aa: CASRNGWNTGELFF

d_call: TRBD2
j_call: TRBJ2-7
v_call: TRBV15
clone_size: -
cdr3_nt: TGTGCCACCAGCAGAAGGGGCGGGGGGGTCGAGCAGTACTTC
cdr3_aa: CATSRRGGGVEQYF

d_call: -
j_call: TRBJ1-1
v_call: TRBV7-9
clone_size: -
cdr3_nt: TGTGCCAGCAGCTTCAGCGGGGGGATTACTGAAGCTTTCTTT
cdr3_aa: CASSFSGGITEAFF

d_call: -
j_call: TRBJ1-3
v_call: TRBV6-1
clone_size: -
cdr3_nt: TGTGCCAGCAGTGAATCGTGGGGCGGAGTATCTGGAAACACCATATATTTT
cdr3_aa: CASSESWGGVSGNTIYF

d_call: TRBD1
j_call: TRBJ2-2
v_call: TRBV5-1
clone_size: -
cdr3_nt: TGCGCCAGCAGCCCGCCGACCGGGACAGGGGGCGCGAACACCGGGGAGCTGTTTTTT
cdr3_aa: CASSPPTGTGGANTGELFF

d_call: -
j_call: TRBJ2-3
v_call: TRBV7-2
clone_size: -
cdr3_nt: TGTGCCAGCAACGACTACACAGATACGCAGTATTTT
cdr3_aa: CASNDYTDTQYF

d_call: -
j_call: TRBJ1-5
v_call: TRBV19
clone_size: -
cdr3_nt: TGTGCCAGTAGTATGGGCAGGACCGGGCATCAGCCCCAGCATTTT
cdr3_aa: CASSMGRTGHQPQHF

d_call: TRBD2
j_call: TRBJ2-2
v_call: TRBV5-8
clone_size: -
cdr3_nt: TGTGCCAGCAGCTTGACTCTAGCGGGGGGGCCCACCGGGGAGCTGTTTTTT
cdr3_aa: CASSLTLAGGPTGELFF

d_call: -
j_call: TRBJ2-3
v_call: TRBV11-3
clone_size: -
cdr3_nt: TGTGCCAGCAGCCTTGACTACGATACGCAGTATTTT
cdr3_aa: CASSLDYDTQYF

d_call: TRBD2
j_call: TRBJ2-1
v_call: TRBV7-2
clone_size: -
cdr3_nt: TGTGCCAGCAGCCTAGGGAGGGACTCGTTCTTC
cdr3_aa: CASSLGRDSFF

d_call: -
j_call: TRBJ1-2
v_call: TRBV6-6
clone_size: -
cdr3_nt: TGTGCCAGCAGCTCGGACGGAATAGCTAACTATGGCTACACCTTC
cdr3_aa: CASSSDGIANYGYTF

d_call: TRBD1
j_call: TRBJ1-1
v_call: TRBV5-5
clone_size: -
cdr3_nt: TGTGCCAGCAGCTCCGGGGCGGGACAGGAAGCTTTCTTT
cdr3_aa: CASSSGAGQEAFF

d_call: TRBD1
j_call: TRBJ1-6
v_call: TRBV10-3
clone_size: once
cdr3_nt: TGTGCGATATCAGGACAGGAGGATTCACCCCTCCACTTT
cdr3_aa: CAISGQEDSPLHF

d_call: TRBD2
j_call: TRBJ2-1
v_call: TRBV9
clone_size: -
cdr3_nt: TGTGCCAGCAGCGTAGGGGGGACTAGCGGGAGGGTTGGCGGCAATGAGCAGTTCTTC
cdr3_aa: CASSVGGTSGRVGGNEQFF

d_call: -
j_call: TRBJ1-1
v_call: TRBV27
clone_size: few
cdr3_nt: TGTGCCAGCAGTTTATACGGGGGCACTGAAGCTTTCTTT
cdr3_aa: CASSLYGGTEAFF

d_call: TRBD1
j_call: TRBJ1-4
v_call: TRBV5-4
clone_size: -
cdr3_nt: TGTGCCAGCAGCCGGGACAGACTGAATGAAAAACTGTTTTTT
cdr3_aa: CASSRDRLNEKLFF

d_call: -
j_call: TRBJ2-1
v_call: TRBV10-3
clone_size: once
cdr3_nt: TGTGCCATCTCCCCCTCCTCAGGGGCTGGTCCCTACAATGAGCAGTTCTTC
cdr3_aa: CAISPSSGAGPYNEQFF

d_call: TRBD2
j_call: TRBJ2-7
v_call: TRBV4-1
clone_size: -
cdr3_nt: TGCGCCAGCAGCCAAGGAGGCGGGACTACGGCCTTCTACGAGCAGTACTTC
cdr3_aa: CASSQGGGTTAFYEQYF

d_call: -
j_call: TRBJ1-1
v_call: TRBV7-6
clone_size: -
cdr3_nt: TGTGCCAGCAGCCCCGGGGTTCTGAACACTGAAGCTTTCTTT
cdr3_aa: CASSPGVLNTEAFF

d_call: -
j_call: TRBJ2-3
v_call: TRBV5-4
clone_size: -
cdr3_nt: TGTGCCAGCAGCGGCCACAGGGATACGCAGTATTTT
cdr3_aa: CASSGHRDTQYF

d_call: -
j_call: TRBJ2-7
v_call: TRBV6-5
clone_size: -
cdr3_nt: TGTGCCAGCAGTTACTCAGGCGGTTCCTACGAGCAGTACTTC
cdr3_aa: CASSYSGGSYEQYF

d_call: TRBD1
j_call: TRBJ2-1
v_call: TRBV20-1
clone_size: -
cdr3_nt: TGCAGTGCTAGAGGGGACAGAGAGCAGTTCTTC
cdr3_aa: CSARGDREQFF

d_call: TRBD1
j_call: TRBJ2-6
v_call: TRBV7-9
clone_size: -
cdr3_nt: TGTGCCAGCAGCTTCGGGACAGCTGGGGCCAACGTCCTGACTTTC
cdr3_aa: CASSFGTAGANVLTF

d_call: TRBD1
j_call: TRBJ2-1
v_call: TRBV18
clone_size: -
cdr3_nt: TGTGCCAGCTCACCACCGGAGCGGACAGGGACAAACAATGAGCAGTTCTTC
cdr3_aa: CASSPPERTGTNNEQFF

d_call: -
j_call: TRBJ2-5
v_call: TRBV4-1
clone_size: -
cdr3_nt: TGCGCCAGCAGCCACACAGAGCTCCAAGAGACCCAGTACTTC
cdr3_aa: CASSHTELQETQYF

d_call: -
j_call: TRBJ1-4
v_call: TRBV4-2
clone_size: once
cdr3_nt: TGTGCCAGCAGCCGGGGGGGACGGAATAATGAAAAACTGTTTTTT
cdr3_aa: CASSRGGRNNEKLFF

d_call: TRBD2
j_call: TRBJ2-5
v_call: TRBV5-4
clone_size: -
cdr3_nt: TGTGCCAGCAGCTTGCTAGCGGGGGGGCGAGAGACCCAGTACTTC
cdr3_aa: CASSLLAGGRETQYF

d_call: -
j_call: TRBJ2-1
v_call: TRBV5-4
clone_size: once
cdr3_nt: TGTGCCAGCAGCACGACTAACGAGCAGTTCTTC
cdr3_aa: CASSTTNEQFF

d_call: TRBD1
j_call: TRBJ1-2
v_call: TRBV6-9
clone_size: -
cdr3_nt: TGTGCCAGCAGTTACGAAGGGACAGCGGTGGGTTACACCTTC
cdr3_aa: CASSYEGTAVGYTF

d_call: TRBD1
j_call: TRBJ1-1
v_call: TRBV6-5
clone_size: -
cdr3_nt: TGTGCCAGCTCAACGGGACAGGGGTGGAACACTGAAGCTTTCTTT
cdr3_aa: CASSTGQGWNTEAFF

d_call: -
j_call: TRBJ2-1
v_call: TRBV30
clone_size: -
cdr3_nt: TGTGCCTGGGCTACAGGGATGTTGGGCAATGAGCAGTTCTTC
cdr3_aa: CAWATGMLGNEQFF

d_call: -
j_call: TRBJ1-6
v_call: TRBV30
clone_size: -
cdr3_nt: TGTGCCTGGGGGTTCGACTCCCATTCCCCACCCCTCCACTTT
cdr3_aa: CAWGFDSHSPPLHF

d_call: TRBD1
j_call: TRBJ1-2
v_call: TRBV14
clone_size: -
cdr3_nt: TGTGCCAGCAGCCAGGGGACAGGGCTTAGTGGCTACACCTTC
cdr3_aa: CASSQGTGLSGYTF

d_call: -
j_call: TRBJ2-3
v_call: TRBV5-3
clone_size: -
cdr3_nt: TGTGCCAGAAGCACAGGTTTGACGGCAGATACGCAGTATTTT
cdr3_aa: CARSTGLTADTQYF